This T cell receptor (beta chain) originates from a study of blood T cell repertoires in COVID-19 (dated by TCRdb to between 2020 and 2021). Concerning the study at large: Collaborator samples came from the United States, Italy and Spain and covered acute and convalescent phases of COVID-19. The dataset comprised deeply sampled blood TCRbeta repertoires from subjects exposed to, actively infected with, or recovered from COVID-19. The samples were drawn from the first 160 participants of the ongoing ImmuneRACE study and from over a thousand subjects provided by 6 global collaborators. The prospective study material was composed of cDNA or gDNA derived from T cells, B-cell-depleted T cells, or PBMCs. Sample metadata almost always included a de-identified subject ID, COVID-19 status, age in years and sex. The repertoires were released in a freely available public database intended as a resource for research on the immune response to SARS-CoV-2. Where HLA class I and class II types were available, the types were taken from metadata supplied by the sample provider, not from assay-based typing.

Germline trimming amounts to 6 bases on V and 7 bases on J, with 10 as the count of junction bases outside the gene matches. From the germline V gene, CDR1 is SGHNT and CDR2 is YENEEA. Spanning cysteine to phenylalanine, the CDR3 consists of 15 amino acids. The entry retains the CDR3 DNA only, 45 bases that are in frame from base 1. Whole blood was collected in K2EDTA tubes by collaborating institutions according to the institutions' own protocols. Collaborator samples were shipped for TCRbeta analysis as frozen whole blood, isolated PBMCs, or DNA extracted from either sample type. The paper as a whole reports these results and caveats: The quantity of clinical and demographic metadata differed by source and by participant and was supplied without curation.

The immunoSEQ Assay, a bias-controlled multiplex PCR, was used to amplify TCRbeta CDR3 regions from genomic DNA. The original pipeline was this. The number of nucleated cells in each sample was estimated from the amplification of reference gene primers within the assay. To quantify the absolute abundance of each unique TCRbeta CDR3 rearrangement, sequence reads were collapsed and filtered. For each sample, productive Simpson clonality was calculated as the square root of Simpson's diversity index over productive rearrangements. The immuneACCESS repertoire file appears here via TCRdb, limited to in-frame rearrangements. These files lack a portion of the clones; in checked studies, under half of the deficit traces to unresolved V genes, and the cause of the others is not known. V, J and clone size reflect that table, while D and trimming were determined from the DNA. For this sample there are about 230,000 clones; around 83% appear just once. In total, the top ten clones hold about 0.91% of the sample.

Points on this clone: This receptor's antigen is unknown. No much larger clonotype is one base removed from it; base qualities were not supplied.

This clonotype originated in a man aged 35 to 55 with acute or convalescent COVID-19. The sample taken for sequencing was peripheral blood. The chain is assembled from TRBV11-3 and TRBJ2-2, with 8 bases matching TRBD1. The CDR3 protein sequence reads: CASRAQGAQSGELFF. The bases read TGTGCCAGCAGAGCCCAGGGGGCGCAAAGCGGGGAGCTGTTTTTT. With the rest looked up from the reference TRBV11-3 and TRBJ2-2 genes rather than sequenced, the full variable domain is EAGVVQSPRYKIIEKKQPVAFWCNPISGHNTLYWYLQNLGQGPELLIRYENEEAVDDSQLPKDRFSAERLKGVDSTLKIQPAELGDSAVYLCASRAQGAQSGELFFGEGSRLTVL.